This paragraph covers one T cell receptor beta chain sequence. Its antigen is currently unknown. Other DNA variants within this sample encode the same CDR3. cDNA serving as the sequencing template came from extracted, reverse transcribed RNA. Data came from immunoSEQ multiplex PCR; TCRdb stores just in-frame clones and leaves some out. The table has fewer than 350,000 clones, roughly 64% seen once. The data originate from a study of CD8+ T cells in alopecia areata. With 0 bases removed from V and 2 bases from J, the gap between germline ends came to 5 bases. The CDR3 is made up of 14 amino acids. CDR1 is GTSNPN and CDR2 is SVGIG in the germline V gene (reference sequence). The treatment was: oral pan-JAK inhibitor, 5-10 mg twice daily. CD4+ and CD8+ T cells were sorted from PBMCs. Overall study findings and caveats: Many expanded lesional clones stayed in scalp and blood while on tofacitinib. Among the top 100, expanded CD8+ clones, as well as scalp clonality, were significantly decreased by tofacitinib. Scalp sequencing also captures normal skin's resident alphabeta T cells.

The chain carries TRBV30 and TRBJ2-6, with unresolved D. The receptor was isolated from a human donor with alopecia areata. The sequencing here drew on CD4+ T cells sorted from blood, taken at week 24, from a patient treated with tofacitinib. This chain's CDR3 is CAWSVRAGANVLTF. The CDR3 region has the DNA TGTGCCTGGAGTGTACGAGCTGGGGCCAACGTCCTGACTTTC.